The subject of this entry is one T cell receptor (beta chain). Source study methods: It was from reference gene primer amplification that nucleated cell counts were estimated. Libraries were prepared by immunoSEQ multiplex PCR; TCRdb keeps only in-frame clonotypes and omits some of them. The V and J calls and clone size come from that table; D and trimming were worked out from the DNA. The profile shows 140,000 to 150,000 clones, approximately 83% of them singletons. The data derive from a study of blood T cell repertoires in COVID-19. Study overall: Samples representing acute and convalescent COVID-19 were sourced from the United States, Italy and Spain. PBMCs, B-cell-depleted T cells, or T cells provided the cDNA or gDNA that made up the material.

Deletions cut 4 bases from V and 0 bases from J, with 13 bases between. The CDR3 contains 16 residues. Per the germline V gene, CDR1 is MNHNY and CDR2 is SVGAGI (reference sequence). The chain is built from TRBV6-6 and TRBJ1-3; tentatively, D is TRBD1 (6 bases). The sequence was collected from a woman aged 60-75 years with COVID-19, enrolled during active disease. Sequences were obtained from peripheral blood. The CDR3 bases are TGTGCCAGCAGTTCGGACAGACTTAGCTCTGGAAACACCATATATTTT. Translation: CASSSDRLSSGNTIYF.